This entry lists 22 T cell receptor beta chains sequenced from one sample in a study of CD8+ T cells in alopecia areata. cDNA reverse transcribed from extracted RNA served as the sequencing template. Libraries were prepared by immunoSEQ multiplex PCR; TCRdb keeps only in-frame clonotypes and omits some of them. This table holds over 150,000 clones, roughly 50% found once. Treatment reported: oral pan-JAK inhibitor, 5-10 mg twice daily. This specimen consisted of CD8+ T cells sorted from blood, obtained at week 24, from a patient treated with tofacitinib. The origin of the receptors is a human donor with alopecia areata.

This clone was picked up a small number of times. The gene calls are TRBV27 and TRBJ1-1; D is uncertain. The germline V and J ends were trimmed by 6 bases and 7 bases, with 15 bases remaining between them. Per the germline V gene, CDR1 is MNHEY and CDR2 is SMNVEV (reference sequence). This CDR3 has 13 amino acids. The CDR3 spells CASSPVGEIEAFF. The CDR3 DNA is TGTGCCAGCAGCCCCGTCGGAGAAATTGAAGCTTTCTTT.

CDR3 sequence: CASTDRQFSYEQYF. The CDR3 bases are TGTGCCAGCACAGACAGACAATTCTCCTACGAGCAGTACTTC. This sequence joins TRBV2 and TRBJ2-7; tentatively, D is TRBD1 (5 bases). Germline assignment: CDR1 SNHLY and CDR2 FYNNEI. Trimming pared 7 bases from V and 0 bases from J, leaving 13 bases between. The CDR3 contains 14 residues.

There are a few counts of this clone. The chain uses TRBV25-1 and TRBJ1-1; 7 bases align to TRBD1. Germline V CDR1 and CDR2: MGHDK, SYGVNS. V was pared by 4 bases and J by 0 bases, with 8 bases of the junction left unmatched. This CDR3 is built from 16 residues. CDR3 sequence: CASSGPGQKMNTEAFF. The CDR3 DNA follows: TGTGCCAGCAGTGGTCCGGGACAGAAGATGAACACTGAAGCTTTCTTT.

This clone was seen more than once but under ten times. This chain's CDR3 is CAWSVRGVGELFF. The CDR3 DNA reads TGTGCCTGGAGTGTACGAGGGGTCGGGGAGCTGTTTTTT. This chain uses TRBV30 with TRBJ2-2; D could derive from TRBD1 or TRBD2 (5 bases each). The CDR3 sequence is 13 residues long. V lost 0 bases and J lost 7, with 9 bases in between. Germline V gene sequence: CDR1 GTSNPN, CDR2 SVGIG (reference sequence).

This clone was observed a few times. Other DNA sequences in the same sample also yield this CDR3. The CDR3 loop reads CASSQDRTGPYEQYF. The CDR3 DNA is TGCGCCAGCAGCCAAGATCGGACAGGTCCCTACGAGCAGTACTTC. V gene TRBV4-3 combines with J gene TRBJ2-7; the match to TRBD1 covers 7 bases. Germline V gene data show CDR1 as LGHNA and CDR2 as YSLEER. CDR3 length equals 15 residues. J gave up 2 bases and V 0 bases, and 4 bases lay outside the gene matches.

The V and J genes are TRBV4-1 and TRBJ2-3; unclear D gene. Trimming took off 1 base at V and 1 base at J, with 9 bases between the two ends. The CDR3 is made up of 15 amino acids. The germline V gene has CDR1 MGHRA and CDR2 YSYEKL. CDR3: CASSQASGRTDTQYF. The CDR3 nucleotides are TGCGCCAGCAGCCAAGCTTCCGGACGCACAGATACGCAGTATTTT.

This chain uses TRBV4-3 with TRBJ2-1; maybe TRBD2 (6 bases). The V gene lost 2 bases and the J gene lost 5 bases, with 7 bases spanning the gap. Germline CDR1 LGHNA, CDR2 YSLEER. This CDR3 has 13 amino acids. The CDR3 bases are TGCGCCAGCAGCCAAACGGGGGACAATGAGCAGTTCTTC. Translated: CASSQTGDNEQFF.

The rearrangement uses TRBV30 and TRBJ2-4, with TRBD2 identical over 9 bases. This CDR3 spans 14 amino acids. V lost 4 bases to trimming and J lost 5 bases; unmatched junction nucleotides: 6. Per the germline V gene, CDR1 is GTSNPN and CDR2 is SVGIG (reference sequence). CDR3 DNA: TGTGCCTGGACTACCAAGCGGGGGGAAAACATTCAGTACTTC. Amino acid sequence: CAWTTKRGENIQYF.

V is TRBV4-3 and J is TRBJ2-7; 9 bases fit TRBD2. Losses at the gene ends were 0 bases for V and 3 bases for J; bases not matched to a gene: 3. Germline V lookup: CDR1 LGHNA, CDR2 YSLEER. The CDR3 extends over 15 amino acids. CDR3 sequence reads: CASSQEEAGGYEQYF. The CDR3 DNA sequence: TGCGCCAGCAGCCAAGAAGAAGCGGGGGGCTACGAGCAGTACTTC.

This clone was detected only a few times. The CDR3: CAISEGQEAFF. The CDR3, as DNA: TGTGCCATCAGTGAGGGACAGGAAGCTTTCTTT. The chain uses TRBV10-3 and TRBJ1-1; D is possibly TRBD1 (6 bases). This CDR3 spans 11 amino acids. The germline V gene has CDR1 ENHRY and CDR2 SYGVKD. V dropped 2 bases and J dropped 8 bases, with 6 bases sitting between them.

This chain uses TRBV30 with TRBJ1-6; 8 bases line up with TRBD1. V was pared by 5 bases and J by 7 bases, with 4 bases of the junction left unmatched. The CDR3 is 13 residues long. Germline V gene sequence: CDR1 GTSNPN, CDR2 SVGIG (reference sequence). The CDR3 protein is CAWGGTGNSPLHF. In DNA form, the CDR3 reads TGTGCCTGGGGGGGGACAGGAAATTCACCCCTCCACTTT.

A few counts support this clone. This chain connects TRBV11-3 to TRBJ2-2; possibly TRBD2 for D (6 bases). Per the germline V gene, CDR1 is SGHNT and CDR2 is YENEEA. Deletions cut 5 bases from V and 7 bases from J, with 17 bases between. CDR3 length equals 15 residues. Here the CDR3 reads CASSTPAGRDGELFF. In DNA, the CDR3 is TGTGCCAGCAGCACCCCGGCAGGGCGGGACGGGGAGCTGTTTTTT.

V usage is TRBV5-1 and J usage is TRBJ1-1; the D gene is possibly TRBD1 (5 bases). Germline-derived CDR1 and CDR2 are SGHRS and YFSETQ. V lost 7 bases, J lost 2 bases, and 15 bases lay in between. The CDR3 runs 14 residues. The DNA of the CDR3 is TGCGCCAGCGCAGAAGCAGGGACCAACACTGAAGCTTTCTTT. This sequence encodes CASAEAGTNTEAFF.

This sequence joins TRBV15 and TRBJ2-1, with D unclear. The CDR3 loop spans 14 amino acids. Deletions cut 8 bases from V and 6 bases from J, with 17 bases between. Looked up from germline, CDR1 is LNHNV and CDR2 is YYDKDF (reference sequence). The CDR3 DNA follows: TGTGCCACCTATTCCCCCGAATGGGGCAATGAGCAGTTCTTC. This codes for CATYSPEWGNEQFF.

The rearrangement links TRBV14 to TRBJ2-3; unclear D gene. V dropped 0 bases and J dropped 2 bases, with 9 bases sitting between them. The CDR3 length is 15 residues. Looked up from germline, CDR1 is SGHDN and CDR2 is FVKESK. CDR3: CASSQDYRYTDTQYF. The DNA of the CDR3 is TGTGCCAGCAGCCAAGATTACCGGTACACAGATACGCAGTATTTT. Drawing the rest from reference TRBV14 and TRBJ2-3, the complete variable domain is EAGVTQFPSHSVIEKGQTVTLRCDPISGHDNLYWYRRVMGKEIKFLLHFVKESKQDESGMPNNRFLAERTGGTYSTLKVQPAELEDSGVYFCASSQDYRYTDTQYFGPGTRLTVL.

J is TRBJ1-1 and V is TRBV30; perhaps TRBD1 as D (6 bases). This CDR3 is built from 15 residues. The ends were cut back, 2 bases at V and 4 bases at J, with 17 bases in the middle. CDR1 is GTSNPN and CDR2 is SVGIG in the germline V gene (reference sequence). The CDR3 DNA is TGTGCCTGGAGTCCACCCGCGGGGGCTAGCACTGAAGCTTTCTTT. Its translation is CAWSPPAGASTEAFF.

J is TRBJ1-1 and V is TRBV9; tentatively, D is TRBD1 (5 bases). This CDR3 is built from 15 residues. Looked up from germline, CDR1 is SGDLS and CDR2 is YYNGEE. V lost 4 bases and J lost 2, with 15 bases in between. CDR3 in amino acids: CASSPPGGVNTEAFF. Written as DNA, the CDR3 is TGTGCCAGCAGCCCCCCGGGGGGGGTAAACACTGAAGCTTTCTTT.

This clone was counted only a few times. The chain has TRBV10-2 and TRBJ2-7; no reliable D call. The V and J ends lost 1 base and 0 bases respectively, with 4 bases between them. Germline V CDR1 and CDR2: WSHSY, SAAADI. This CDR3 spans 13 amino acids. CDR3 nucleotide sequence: TGCGCCAGCAGTGAGTTTATCTCCTACGAGCAGTACTTC. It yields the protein CASSEFISYEQYF.

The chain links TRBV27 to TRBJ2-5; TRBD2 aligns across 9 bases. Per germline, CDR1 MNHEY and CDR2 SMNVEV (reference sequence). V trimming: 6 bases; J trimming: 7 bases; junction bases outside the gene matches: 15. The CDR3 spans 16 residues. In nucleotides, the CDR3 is TGTGCCAGCAGCCCCAACAGCGGGGGGTATGAGAGGACCCAGTACTTC. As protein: CASSPNSGGYERTQYF.

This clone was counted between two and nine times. CDR3 residues: CASSAGQGVTDTQYF. The CDR3 DNA reads TGCGCCAGCAGCGCGGGACAGGGGGTTACAGATACGCAGTATTTT. This chain connects TRBV5-1 to TRBJ2-3; 11 bases match TRBD1. The CDR3 is 15 residues long. Trimming cost V 4 bases and J 3 bases; bases outside gene matches: 4. Germline V gene data show CDR1 as SGHRS and CDR2 as YFSETQ. Combining the CDR3 with reference TRBV5-1 and TRBJ2-3 gives the whole variable domain KAGVTQTPRYLIKTRGQQVTLSCSPISGHRSVSWYQQTPGQGLQFLFEYFSETQRNKGNFPGRFSGRQFSNSRSEMNVSTLELGDSALYLCASSAGQGVTDTQYFGPGTRLTVL.

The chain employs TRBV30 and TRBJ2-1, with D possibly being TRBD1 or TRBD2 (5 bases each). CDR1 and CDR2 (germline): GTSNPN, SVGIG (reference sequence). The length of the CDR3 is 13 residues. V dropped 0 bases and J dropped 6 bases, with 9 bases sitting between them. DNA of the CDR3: TGTGCCTGGAGTGTGACAGAGGGCAATGAGCAGTTCTTC. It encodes CAWSVTEGNEQFF.

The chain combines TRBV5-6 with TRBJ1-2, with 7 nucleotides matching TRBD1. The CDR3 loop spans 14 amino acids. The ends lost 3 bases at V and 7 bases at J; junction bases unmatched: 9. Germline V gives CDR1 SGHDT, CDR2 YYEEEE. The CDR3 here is CASSSDRIVGGYTF. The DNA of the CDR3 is TGTGCCAGCAGCTCGGACAGGATCGTCGGTGGCTACACCTTC.